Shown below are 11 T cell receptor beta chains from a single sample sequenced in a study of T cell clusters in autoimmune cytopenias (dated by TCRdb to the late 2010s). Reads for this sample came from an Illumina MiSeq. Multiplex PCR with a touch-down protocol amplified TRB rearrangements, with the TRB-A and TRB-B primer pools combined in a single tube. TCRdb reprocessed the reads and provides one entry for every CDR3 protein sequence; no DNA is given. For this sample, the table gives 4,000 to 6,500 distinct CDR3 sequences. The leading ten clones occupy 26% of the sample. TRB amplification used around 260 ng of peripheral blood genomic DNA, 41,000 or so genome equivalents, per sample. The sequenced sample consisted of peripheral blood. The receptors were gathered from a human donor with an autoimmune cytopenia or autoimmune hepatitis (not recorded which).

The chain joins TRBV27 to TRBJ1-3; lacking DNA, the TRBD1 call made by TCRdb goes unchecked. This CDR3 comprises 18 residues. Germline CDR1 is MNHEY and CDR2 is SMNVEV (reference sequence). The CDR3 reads CASSLGTPGNALGNTIYF.

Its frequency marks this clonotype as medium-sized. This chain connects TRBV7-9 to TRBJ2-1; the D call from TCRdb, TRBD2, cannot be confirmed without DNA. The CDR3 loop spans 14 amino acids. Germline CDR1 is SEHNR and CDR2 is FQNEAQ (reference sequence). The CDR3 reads CASSPRTSGNEQFF.

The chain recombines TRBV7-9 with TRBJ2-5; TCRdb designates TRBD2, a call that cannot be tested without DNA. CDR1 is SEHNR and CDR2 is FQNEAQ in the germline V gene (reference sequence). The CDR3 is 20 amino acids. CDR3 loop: CASSLDIKASGLAGAVTQYF.

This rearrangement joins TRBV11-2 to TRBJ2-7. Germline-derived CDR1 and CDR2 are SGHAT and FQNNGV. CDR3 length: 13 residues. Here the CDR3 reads CASSLDRAYEQYF.

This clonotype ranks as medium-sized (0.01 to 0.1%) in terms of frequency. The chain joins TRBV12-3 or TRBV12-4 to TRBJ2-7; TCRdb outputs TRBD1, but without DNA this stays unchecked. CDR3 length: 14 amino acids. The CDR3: CASSSLGQGYEQYF.

The CDR3 loop reads CASSLAGISTNEKLFF. The chain uses TRBV5-6 and TRBJ1-4. The CDR3 runs 16 residues. The V gene's germline CDR1 is SGHDT and CDR2 YYEEEE.

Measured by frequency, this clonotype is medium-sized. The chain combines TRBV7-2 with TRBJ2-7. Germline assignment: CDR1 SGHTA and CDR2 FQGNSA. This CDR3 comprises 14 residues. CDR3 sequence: CASSMGRSSYEQYF.

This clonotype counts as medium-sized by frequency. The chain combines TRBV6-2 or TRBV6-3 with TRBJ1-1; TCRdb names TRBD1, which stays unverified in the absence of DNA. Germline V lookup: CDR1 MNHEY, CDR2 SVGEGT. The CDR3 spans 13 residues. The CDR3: CASLGRTNTEAFF.

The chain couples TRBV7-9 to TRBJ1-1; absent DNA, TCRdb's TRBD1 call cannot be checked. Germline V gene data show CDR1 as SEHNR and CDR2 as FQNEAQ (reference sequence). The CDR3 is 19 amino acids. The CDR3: CASSFIGTGGAYMITEAFF.

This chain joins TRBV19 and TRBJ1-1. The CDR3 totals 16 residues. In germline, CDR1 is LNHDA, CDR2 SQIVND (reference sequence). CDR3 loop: CASSPAEHRGNTEAFF.

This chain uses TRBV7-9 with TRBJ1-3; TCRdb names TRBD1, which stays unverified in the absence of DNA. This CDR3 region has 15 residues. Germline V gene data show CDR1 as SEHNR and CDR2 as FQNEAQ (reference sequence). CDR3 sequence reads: CASSVTRGLVNTIYF. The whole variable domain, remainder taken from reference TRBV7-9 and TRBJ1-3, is DTGVSQNPRHKITKRGQNVTFRCDPISEHNRLYWYRQTLGQGPEFLTYFQNEAQLEKSRLLSDRFSAERPKGSFSTLEIQRTEQGDSAMYLCASSVTRGLVNTIYFGEGSWLTVV.